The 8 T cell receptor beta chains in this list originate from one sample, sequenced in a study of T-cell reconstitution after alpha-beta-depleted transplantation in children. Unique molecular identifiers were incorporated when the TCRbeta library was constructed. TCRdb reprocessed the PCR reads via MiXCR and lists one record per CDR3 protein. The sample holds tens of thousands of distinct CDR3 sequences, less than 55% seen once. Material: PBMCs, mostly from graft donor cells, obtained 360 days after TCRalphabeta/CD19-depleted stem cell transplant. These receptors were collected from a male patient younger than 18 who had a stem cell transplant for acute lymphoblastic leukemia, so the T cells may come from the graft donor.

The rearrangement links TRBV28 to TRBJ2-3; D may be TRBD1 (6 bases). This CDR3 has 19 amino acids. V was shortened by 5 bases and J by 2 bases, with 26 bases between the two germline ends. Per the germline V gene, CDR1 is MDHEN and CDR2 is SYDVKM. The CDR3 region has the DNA TGTGCCAGCAGTCTTCCGACCATCGACAGGACAATAGCCACAGATACGCAGTATTTT. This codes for CASSLPTIDRTIATDTQYF.

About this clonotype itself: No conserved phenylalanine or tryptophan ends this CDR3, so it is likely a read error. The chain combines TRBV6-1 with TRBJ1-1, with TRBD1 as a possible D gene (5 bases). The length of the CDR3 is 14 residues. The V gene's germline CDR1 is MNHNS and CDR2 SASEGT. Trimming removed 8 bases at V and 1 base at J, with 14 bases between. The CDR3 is CASSAGVTNTEAFI. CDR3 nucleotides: TGTGCCAGCTCTGCGGGGGTTACGAACACTGAAGCTTTCATT.

This CDR3 reads CASSQAGITDTYEQYF. The CDR3 nucleotides read TGTGCCAGCAGCCAAGCGGGAATAACGGACACCTACGAGCAGTACTTC. The genes are TRBV14 and TRBJ2-7, with D possibly called TRBD1 or TRBD2 (5 bases each). The CDR3 has 16 residues. V shed 1 base and J shed 2 bases, with 15 bases lying between them. The germline gives CDR1 SGHDN, CDR2 FVKESK.

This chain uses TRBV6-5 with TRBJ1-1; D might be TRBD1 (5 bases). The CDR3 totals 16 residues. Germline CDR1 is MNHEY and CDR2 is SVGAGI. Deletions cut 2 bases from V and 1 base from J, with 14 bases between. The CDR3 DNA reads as TGTGCCAGCAGTTACCTAATTCAGGGTGGGAACACTGAAGCTTTCTTT. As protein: CASSYLIQGGNTEAFF.

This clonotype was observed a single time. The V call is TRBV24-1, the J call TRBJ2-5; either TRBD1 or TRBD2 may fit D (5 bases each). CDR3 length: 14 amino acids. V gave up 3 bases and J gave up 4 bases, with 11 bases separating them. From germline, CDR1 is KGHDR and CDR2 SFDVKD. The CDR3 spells CATSDGTPGETQYF. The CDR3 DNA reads TGTGCCACCAGTGATGGGACCCCTGGAGAGACCCAGTACTTC.

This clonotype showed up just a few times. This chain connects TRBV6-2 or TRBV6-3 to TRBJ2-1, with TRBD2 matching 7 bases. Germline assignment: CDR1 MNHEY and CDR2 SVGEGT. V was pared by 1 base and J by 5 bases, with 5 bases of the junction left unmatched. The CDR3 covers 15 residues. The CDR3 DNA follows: TGTGCCAGCAGTTACTTACTAGCGAGAGACAATGAGCAGTTCTTC. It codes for CASSYLLARDNEQFF.

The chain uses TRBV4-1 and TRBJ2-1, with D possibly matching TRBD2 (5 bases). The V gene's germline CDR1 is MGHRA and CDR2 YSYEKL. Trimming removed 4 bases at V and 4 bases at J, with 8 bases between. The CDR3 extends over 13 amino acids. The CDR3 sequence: CASSRAGYNEQFF. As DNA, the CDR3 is TGCGCCAGCAGCCGGGCGGGTTACAATGAGCAGTTCTTC.

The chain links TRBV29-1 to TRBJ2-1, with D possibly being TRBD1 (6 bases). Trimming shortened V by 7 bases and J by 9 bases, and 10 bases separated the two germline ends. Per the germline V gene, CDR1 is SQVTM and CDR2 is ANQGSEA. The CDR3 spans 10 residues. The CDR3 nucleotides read TGCAGCGCTCAGGGGCGTGAGCAGTTCTTC. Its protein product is CSAQGREQFF.